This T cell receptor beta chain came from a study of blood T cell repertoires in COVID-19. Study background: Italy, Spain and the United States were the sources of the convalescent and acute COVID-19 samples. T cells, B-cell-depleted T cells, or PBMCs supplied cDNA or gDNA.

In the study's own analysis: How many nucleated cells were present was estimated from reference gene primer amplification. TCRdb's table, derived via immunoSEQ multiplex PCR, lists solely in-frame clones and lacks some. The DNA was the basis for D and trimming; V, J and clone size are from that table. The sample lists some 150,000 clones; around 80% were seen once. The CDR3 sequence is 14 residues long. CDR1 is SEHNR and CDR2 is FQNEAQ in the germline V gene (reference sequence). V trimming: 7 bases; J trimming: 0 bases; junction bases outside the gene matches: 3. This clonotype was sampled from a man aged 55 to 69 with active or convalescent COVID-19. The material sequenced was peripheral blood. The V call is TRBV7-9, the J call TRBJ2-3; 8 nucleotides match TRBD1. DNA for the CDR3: TGTGCCAGCACAGGACAGGGAAGCACAGATACGCAGTATTTT. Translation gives CASTGQGSTDTQYF.